The clone carrying this TCR beta chain is a singleton in its sample. This entry belongs to a study of blood T cell repertoires in COVID-19. Trimming left V 5 bases short and J 1 base short, with 11 bases between. The CDR3 contains 14 residues. Germline V gives CDR1 MNHNY, CDR2 SVGAGI (reference sequence). Using immunoSEQ multiplex PCR, the repertoire was profiled, and TCRdb retains in-frame clones only, with some absent. Here the sample spans 99,000 or so clones, 75% to 90% being singletons. Sequencing used peripheral blood. The chain employs TRBV6-6 and TRBJ1-1; no reliable D call. The receptor was derived from a man between 50 and 59 years old with acute or convalescent COVID-19. The CDR3 DNA reads TGTGCCAGCAGTCCCCGGGGAGGGAACACTGAAGCTTTCTTT. Protein: CASSPRGGNTEAFF.